This T cell receptor beta chain was captured in a study of T cells in Graves' hyperthyroidism and ophthalmopathy. In its sample, this clonotype was seen many times. Together with thyroid ultrasound, orbital computed tomography, serum thyroxine and TRAb, clinical symptoms were used for diagnoses. CDR1 is DFQATT and CDR2 is SNEGSKA in the germline V gene (reference sequence). The length of the CDR3 is 13 residues. V lost 3 bases to trimming and J lost 4 bases; unmatched junction nucleotides: 5. RNA transcripts yielded amplified TCR beta CDR3 regions. Primed by the HTBI set, a first-round RT-PCR was run on the TCR CDR3. MiXCR was run by TCRdb on the multiplex PCR reads, yielding one entry per CDR3 protein. This sample yields around 350,000 distinct CDR3 sequences, of which 13% are seen a single time; about 9.1% belongs to the top ten.

This receptor was identified in a woman aged 18-35 years with Graves' hyperthyroidism. Sequences were obtained from blood. The rearrangement links TRBV20-1 to TRBJ2-5; TRBD1 matches at 7 bases. The CDR3 loop reads CSASEGGGETQYF. CDR3 in DNA: TGCAGTGCTAGTGAAGGGGGCGGAGAGACCCAGTACTTC.